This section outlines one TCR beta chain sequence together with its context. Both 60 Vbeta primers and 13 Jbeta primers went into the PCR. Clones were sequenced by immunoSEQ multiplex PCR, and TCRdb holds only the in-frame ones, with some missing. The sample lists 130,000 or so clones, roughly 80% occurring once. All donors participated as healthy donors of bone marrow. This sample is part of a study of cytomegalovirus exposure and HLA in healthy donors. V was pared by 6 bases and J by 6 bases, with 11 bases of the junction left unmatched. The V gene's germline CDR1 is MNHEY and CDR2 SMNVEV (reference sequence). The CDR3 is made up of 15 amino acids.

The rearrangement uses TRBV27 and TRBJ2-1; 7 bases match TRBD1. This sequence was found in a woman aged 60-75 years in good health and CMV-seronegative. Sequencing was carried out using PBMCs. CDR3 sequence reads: CASRPRDRSGNEQFF. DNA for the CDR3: TGTGCCAGCAGGCCCCGGGACAGATCAGGCAATGAGCAGTTCTTC.